Described below is a single T cell receptor beta chain sequence and its context. What it binds is unknown. The CDR3 extends over 14 amino acids. Germline CDR1 reads LGHNA; CDR2 reads YSLEER. Between the trimmed V and J ends, which lost 0 bases and 7 bases, there was a span of 7 bases. The sample is drawn from a study of CD8+ T cells in alopecia areata. Findings and limits, study-wide: Resident alphabeta T-cell populations of normal skin are likewise subject to sequencing in scalp samples.

The investigators collected lesional scalp punch biopsies and peripheral blood from alopecia areata patients. Sorting from PBMCs produced CD4+ and CD8+ T cells. Sequencing templates came from extracted RNA that was reverse transcribed into cDNA. The table came from immunoSEQ multiplex PCR; TCRdb's copy has only in-frame clones and leaves some out. The sample yields some 100,000 clones, less than 45% seen once. The chain joins TRBV4-3 to TRBJ2-6, with D perhaps TRBD2 (5 bases). The sample was CD4+ T cells sorted from blood. This TCR derives from a human donor with alopecia areata. CDR3 in amino acids: CASSQEPGANVLTF. Written as DNA, the CDR3 is TGCGCCAGCAGCCAAGAACCGGGAGCCAACGTCCTGACTTTC.